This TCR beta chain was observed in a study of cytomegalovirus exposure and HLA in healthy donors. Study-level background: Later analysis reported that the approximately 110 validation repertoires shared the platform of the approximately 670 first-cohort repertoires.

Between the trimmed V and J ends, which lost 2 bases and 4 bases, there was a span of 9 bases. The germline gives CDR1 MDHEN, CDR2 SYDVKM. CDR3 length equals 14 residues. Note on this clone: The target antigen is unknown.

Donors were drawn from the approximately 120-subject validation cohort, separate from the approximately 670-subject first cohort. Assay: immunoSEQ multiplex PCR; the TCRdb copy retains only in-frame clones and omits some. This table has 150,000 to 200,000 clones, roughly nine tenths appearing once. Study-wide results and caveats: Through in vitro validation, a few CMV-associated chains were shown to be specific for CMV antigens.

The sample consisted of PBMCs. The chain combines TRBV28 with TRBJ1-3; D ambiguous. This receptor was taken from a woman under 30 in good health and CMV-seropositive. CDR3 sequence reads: CASSLLARGNTIYF. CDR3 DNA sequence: TGTGCCAGCAGTTTACTAGCCAGGGGAAACACCATATATTTT.